This T cell receptor beta chain was profiled in a study of blood T cell repertoires in COVID-19. Libraries were prepared by immunoSEQ multiplex PCR; TCRdb keeps only in-frame clonotypes and omits some of them. The sample has approximately 230,000 clones; about 87% are singletons. Germline V CDR1 and CDR2: SGHAT, FQNNGV. The CDR3 consists of 16 residues. J lost 6 bases, V lost 5 bases, and 9 bases had no gene match. The V call is TRBV11-2, the J call TRBJ2-3, with 12 positions matching TRBD2. The TCR sequence derives from a woman aged 25 to 39 with COVID-19, enrolled during active disease. Sequencing was carried out using peripheral blood. In DNA form, the CDR3 reads TGTGCCAGCAGCCCATATGCTAGCGGGGGGGCGGATACGCAGTATTTT. Residues: CASSPYASGGADTQYF.